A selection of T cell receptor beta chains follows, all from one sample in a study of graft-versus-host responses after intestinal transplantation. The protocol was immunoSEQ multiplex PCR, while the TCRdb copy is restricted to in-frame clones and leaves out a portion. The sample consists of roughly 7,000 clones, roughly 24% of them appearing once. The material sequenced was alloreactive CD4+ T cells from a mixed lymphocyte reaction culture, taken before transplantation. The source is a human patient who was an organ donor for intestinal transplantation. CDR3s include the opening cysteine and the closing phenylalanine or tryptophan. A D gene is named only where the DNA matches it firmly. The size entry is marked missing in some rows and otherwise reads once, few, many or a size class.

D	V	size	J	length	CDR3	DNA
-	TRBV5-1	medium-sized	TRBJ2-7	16	CASSLVGVMLVGEQYF	TGCGCCAGCAGCTTAGTGGGAGTAATGTTGGTCGGCGAGCAGTACTTC
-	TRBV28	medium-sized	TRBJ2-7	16	CASSLLARNPQYEQYF	TGTGCCAGCAGTTTATTGGCGCGGAACCCACAATACGAGCAGTACTTC
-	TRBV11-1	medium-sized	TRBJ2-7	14	CASSRGRGSYEQYF	TGTGCCAGCAGCCGGGGCAGGGGTTCCTACGAGCAGTACTTC
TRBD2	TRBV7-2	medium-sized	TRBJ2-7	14	CASSLGLAPYEQYF	TGTGCCAGCAGCTTAGGACTAGCGCCCTACGAGCAGTACTTC
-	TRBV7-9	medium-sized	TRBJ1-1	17	CASSSPRISWENTEAFF	TGTGCCAGCAGCTCACCTCGGATCAGTTGGGAGAACACTGAAGCTTTCTTT
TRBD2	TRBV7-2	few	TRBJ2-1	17	CASSLSPGLAVYNEQFF	TGTGCCAGCAGCTTAAGTCCGGGACTAGCGGTTTACAATGAGCAGTTCTTC
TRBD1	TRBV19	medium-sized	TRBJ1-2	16	CASRSSGTGHNYGYTF	TGTGCCAGTAGGAGTTCCGGGACAGGGCATAACTATGGCTACACCTTC
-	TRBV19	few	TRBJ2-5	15	CASRRGTSPSETQYF	TGTGCCAGTCGCCGGGGGACGTCCCCGTCGGAGACCCAGTACTTC
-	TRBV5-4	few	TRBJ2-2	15	CASSLFGSNTGELFF	TGTGCCAGCAGCTTGTTCGGATCTAACACCGGGGAGCTGTTTTTT
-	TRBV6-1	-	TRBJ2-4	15	CASSPMAGAKNIQYF	TGTGCCAGCAGCCCCATGGCGGGTGCCAAAAACATTCAGTACTTC
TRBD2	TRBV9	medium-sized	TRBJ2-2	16	CASSVAGLAGTGELFF	TGTGCCAGCAGCGTGGCGGGACTAGCGGGCACCGGGGAGCTGTTTTTT
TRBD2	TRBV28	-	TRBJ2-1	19	CASSFLAGTSGGSGNEQFF	TGTGCCAGCAGTTTCCTTGCGGGGACTAGCGGGGGGTCGGGGAATGAGCAGTTCTTC
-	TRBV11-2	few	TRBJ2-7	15	CASSLDPGLSDEQYF	TGTGCCAGCAGCTTAGATCCGGGACTCAGTGACGAGCAGTACTTC
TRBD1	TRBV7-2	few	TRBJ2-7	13	CASSLRTGNEQYF	TGTGCCAGCAGCCTACGGACAGGGAACGAGCAGTACTTC
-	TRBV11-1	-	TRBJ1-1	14	CASSFEGVRTEAFF	TGTGCCAGCAGCTTTGAGGGGGTGAGGACTGAAGCTTTCTTT
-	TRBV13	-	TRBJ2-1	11	CASSYYNEQFF	TGTGCCAGCAGTTACTACAATGAGCAGTTCTTC
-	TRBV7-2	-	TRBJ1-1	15	CASSLGVLGRAEAFF	TGTGCCAGCAGCTTAGGGGTTTTAGGACGGGCAGAAGCTTTCTTT
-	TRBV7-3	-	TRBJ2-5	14	CASSLTGQPETQYF	TGTGCCAGCAGCTTAACGGGCCAGCCGGAGACCCAGTACTTC
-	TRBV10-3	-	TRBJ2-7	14	CAISEGGDGYEQYF	TGTGCCATCAGTGAGGGCGGGGACGGCTACGAGCAGTACTTC
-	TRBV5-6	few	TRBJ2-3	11	CASSSLDTQYF	TGTGCCAGCAGCTCCCTCGATACGCAGTATTTT
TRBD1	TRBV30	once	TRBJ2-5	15	CAWSVKQGVLETQYF	TGTGCCTGGAGTGTGAAACAGGGGGTTTTAGAGACCCAGTACTTC
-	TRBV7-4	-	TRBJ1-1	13	CASSSTGSTEAFF	TGTGCCAGCAGTTCTACAGGGAGCACTGAAGCTTTCTTT
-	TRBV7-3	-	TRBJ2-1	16	CASSLSTPNSYNEQFF	TGTGCCAGCAGCTTAAGTACCCCTAATTCCTACAATGAGCAGTTCTTC
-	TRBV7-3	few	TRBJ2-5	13	CASSLNREETQYF	TGTGCCAGCAGCTTAAACAGAGAAGAGACCCAGTACTTC
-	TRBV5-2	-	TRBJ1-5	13	CASSLEQLRPQHF	TGTGCCAGCAGCTTAGAACAGCTTAGGCCCCAGCATTTT
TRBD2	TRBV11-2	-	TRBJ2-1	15	CASRPGLERYNEQFF	TGTGCCAGCAGGCCTGGACTAGAACGGTACAATGAGCAGTTCTTC